This T cell receptor (beta chain) was documented in a study of T cell repertoires in cytomegalovirus infection. Study information: Evidence of both CMV infection and a matching HLA type came from public TCR beta signatures. Study-level findings and limits: Of the TCR beta families, the public ones yielded a cumulative frequency that identified carriers of CMV plus the relevant HLA. CMV-specific TCR beta clonotypes restricted by HLA-C dominated the ex vivo response.

The ends lost 3 bases at V and 4 bases at J; junction bases unmatched: 1. Germline assignment: CDR1 SGHTA and CDR2 FQGNSA. The CDR3 totals 15 residues. This clonotype has a count of ten or more. Its antigen is undetermined. TCRdb re-derived calls from the reads in MiXCR, one entry per CDR3 protein. This table has over 300,000 distinct CDR3 sequences, 17% appearing once. The V call is TRBV7-2, the J call TRBJ2-1; TRBD2 agrees at 12 bases. Specimen: PBMCs. The TCR comes from a human donor in good health (CMV status not recorded). Some clones in this sample may be carry-over from other donors' samples. CDR3 in amino acids: CASSFGLAGYNEQFF. The CDR3 DNA follows: TGTGCCAGCAGCTTCGGACTAGCGGGGTACAATGAGCAGTTCTTC.